A single sample is the source of the 17 T cell receptor beta chains below, sequenced in a study of cytomegalovirus exposure and HLA in healthy donors. Primers included in the PCR were 60 Vbeta and 13 Jbeta primers. Clones were sequenced by immunoSEQ multiplex PCR, and TCRdb holds only the in-frame ones, with some missing. The sample shows over 150,000 clones, roughly 76% of them seen only once. Source material: PBMCs. These receptors came from a woman aged 45 to 65 in good health and CMV-seronegative.

This clone was observed a single time. The gene calls are TRBV6-5 and TRBJ2-7; 11 positions agree with TRBD1. From germline, CDR1 is MNHEY and CDR2 SVGAGI. The junction had 2 bases not matched to a gene; V was cut back by 0 bases and J by 4 bases. The CDR3 is 15 residues long. The CDR3 DNA sequence: TGTGCCAGCAGTTACTCGGGGACAGGGGGATACGAGCAGTACTTC. It translates to CASSYSGTGGYEQYF.

DNA of the CDR3: TGCGCCAGCAGCAGGACAGGGTCCCCAGATACGCAGTATTTT. Encoded protein: CASSRTGSPDTQYF. The V and J genes are TRBV5-1 and TRBJ2-3; the match to TRBD1 covers 8 bases. Germline V gene lookup returns CDR1 SGHRS and CDR2 YFSETQ. Losses at the gene ends were 4 bases for V and 4 bases for J; bases not matched to a gene: 5. The CDR3 is 14 residues long.

V is TRBV7-2 and J is TRBJ2-1, with 8 bases that match TRBD1. CDR1 is SGHTA, CDR2 FQGNSA, per germline. The CDR3 spans 15 residues. V was pared by 2 bases and J by 7 bases, with 7 bases of the junction left unmatched. CDR3 region: CASSLRGQVANEQFF. The CDR3 nucleotides read TGTGCCAGCAGCTTAAGGGGACAGGTGGCGAATGAGCAGTTCTTC.

V gene TRBV6-5 combines with J gene TRBJ1-3, with TRBD1 matching 7 bases. Germline V lookup: CDR1 MNHEY, CDR2 SVGAGI. This CDR3 has 16 amino acids. With V trimmed by 0 bases and J by 1 base, 3 bases remained unmatched. CDR3 nucleotide sequence: TGTGCCAGCAGTTACTCGCGCAGGGGGTCTGGAAACACCATATATTTT. It encodes CASSYSRRGSGNTIYF.

The V and J genes are TRBV10-3 and TRBJ2-2; 8 bases fit TRBD1. CDR1 and CDR2 from the germline V gene are ENHRY and SYGVKD. V was pared by 11 bases and J by 1 base, with 9 bases of the junction left unmatched. The CDR3 is 15 amino acids. CDR3 coding DNA: TGTGCCTCGAAGACAGGACAGGGGAACACCGGGGAGCTGTTTTTT. Amino acids: CASKTGQGNTGELFF.

In its sample, this clone was seen once. The chain joins TRBV7-8 to TRBJ2-1; weak D call: TRBD2 (6 bases). CDR1 is SGHVS and CDR2 is FQNEAQ in the germline V gene. CDR3 size: 15 residues. The V end lost 5 bases, the J end lost 0 bases, and 11 bases lay between the germline ends. CDR3 sequence (DNA): TGTGCCAGCAGCCGGGGGACGTACTCCTACAATGAGCAGTTCTTC. This translates into CASSRGTYSYNEQFF.

The V gene is TRBV30, the J gene TRBJ1-1, with D maybe TRBD1 (5 bases). CDR1 and CDR2 (germline): GTSNPN, SVGIG (reference sequence). The CDR3 runs to 14 residues. V lost 2 bases, J lost 2 bases, and 12 bases lay in between. The CDR3 here is CAWSWGEINTEAFF. The CDR3 DNA reads TGTGCCTGGAGTTGGGGGGAAATCAACACTGAAGCTTTCTTT. Full variable domain (missing parts from reference TRBV30 and TRBJ1-1): SQTIHQWPATLVQPVGSPLSLECTVEGTSNPNLYWYRQAAGRGLQLLFYSVGIGQISSEVPQNLSASRPQDRQFILSSKKLLLSDSGFYLCAWSWGEINTEAFFGQGTRLTVV.

The V and J genes are TRBV9 and TRBJ2-1, with 7 bases lining up with TRBD1. This CDR3 comprises 15 residues. V trimming: 0 bases; J trimming: 2 bases; junction bases outside the gene matches: 2. Per the germline V gene, CDR1 is SGDLS and CDR2 is YYNGEE. CDR3 in DNA: TGTGCCAGCAGCGTAGACAGGGGCACCTACAATGAGCAGTTCTTC. Its protein is CASSVDRGTYNEQFF.

The V call is TRBV5-4, the J call TRBJ1-1, with 7 positions matching TRBD1. The CDR3 spans 13 residues. Trimming took 4 bases from V and 7 from J; bases not matched to a gene: 7. CDR1 is SGHNT and CDR2 is YYREEE in the germline V gene (reference sequence). The CDR3 loop is CASSLQGGIEAFF. The CDR3 DNA follows: TGTGCCAGCAGCCTTCAGGGGGGTATTGAAGCTTTCTTT.

The V gene is TRBV7-9, the J gene TRBJ2-2; 9 nucleotides align to TRBD1. The CDR3 has 15 residues. V lost 5 bases, J lost 6 bases, and 7 bases stayed unmatched. The germline V gene has CDR1 SEHNR and CDR2 FQNEAQ (reference sequence). Written as DNA, the CDR3 is TGTGCCAGCAGCCATCGGGACAGGGATCCCGGGGAGCTGTTTTTT. The encoded protein is CASSHRDRDPGELFF.

V usage is TRBV30 and J usage is TRBJ1-5; D gene unclear. CDR3 length equals 15 residues. The V and J ends lost 0 bases and 0 bases respectively, with 9 bases between them. The V gene's germline CDR1 is GTSNPN and CDR2 SVGIG (reference sequence). The DNA for the CDR3 is TGTGCCTGGAGTGTACCGGGGAATAGCAATCAGCCCCAGCATTTT. Protein product: CAWSVPGNSNQPQHF.

The chain carries TRBV5-1 and TRBJ2-5, with 8 positions matching TRBD2. TRBJ2-7 explains the end of the DNA better; the J call may be wrong. Germline V lookup: CDR1 SGHRS, CDR2 YFSETQ. The CDR3 is 14 residues long. The CDR3: CASTAGGLPYEQYF. CDR3 sequence (DNA): TGCGCCAGCACGGCGGGAGGCCTACCCTACGAGCAGTACTTC.

The chain is built from TRBV2 and TRBJ1-2; D ambiguous. This CDR3 has 13 residues. Trimming left V 7 bases short and J 12 bases short, with 21 bases between. Per germline, CDR1 SNHLY and CDR2 FYNNEI. The CDR3 DNA reads TGTGCCAGCACGGATGACGCATACCAAAGCGACACCTTC. Encoded protein: CASTDDAYQSDTF.

In this sample, this clone turned up once. The chain recombines TRBV28 with TRBJ2-1; 9 bases agree with TRBD2. This CDR3 has 16 residues. V was clipped by 7 bases and J by 10 bases; unmatched bases: 17. CDR1 and CDR2 (germline): MDHEN, SYDVKM. The CDR3 loop reads CASTDSTGLALREQFF. In nucleotides, the CDR3 is TGTGCCAGCACCGACTCGACGGGACTAGCCCTCCGGGAGCAGTTCTTC.

This chain connects TRBV19 to TRBJ1-1; no reliable D call. Trimming took off 6 bases at V and 4 bases at J, with 15 bases between the two ends. The CDR3 is 14 residues long. Per germline, CDR1 LNHDA and CDR2 SQIVND (reference sequence). This chain's CDR3 is CASRVAGMGTEAFF. CDR3 nucleotides: TGTGCCAGTAGAGTTGCGGGGATGGGCACTGAAGCTTTCTTT. Full variable domain (remainder filled in from reference TRBV19 and TRBJ1-1): DGGITQSPKYLFRKEGQNVTLSCEQNLNHDAMYWYRQDPGQGLRLIYYSQIVNDFQKGDIAEGYSVSREKKESFPLTVTSAQKNPTAFYLCASRVAGMGTEAFFGQGTRLTVV.

The chain joins TRBV6-5 to TRBJ1-1; D might be TRBD1 (5 bases). Germline V lookup: CDR1 MNHEY, CDR2 SVGAGI. V shed 5 bases and J shed 5 bases, with 15 bases lying between them. The CDR3 has 14 residues. In DNA form, the CDR3 reads TGTGCCAGCAGTAACCTGGGCCGGGGGACTGAAGCTTTCTTT. Residues: CASSNLGRGTEAFF.

The chain recombines TRBV7-9 with TRBJ2-7, with 16 positions matching TRBD2. The CDR3 extends over 17 amino acids. Germline assignment: CDR1 SEHNR and CDR2 FQNEAQ (reference sequence). V lost 4 bases and J lost 4; bases outside the gene matches: 7. The CDR3 nucleotides are TGTGCCAGCAGCTCCGGGACTAGCGGGAGGGATTGGTACGAGCAGTACTTC. It specifies CASSSGTSGRDWYEQYF.